Listed below are T cell receptor beta chains from one sample, sequenced in a study of T cells in tuberculosis. TCRdb's copy holds only in-frame clones and misses some; the assay was immunoSEQ multiplex PCR. The data show tens of thousands of clones, around 97% seen once. Sequenced: PBMCs. These receptors were taken from a donor between 10 and 35 years old with latent tuberculosis or without tuberculosis infection. Both conserved end residues are part of each CDR3. Clone sizes are given selectively: once, few, many, or a class where the clone is expanded.

cdr3_aa: CASKPGTELFNQPQHF
clone_size: once
cdr3_length: 16
v_call: TRBV19

cdr3_aa: CASSYTQETQYF
clone_size: -
cdr3_length: 12
v_call: TRBV5-1

cdr3_aa: CASSLQDSKYEQYF
clone_size: -
cdr3_length: 14
v_call: TRBV5-1

cdr3_aa: CASSLAQEGPAGSSYEQYF
clone_size: once
cdr3_length: 19
v_call: TRBV7-2

cdr3_aa: CASRGGGVQETQYF
clone_size: -
cdr3_length: 14
v_call: TRBV7-9

cdr3_aa: CASSSPTTGNEKLFF
clone_size: -
cdr3_length: 15
v_call: TRBV4-1

cdr3_aa: CASRAHSNQPQHF
clone_size: once
cdr3_length: 13
v_call: TRBV27

cdr3_aa: CASSIGKAGSNQPQHF
clone_size: -
cdr3_length: 16
v_call: TRBV19

cdr3_aa: CASSPDTNYGYTF
clone_size: -
cdr3_length: 13
v_call: TRBV18

cdr3_aa: CASSISGTEHGYTF
clone_size: -
cdr3_length: 14
v_call: TRBV5-1

cdr3_aa: CASSPEGEKEQFF
clone_size: -
cdr3_length: 13
v_call: TRBV25-1

cdr3_aa: CSVVHYTGELFF
clone_size: -
cdr3_length: 12
v_call: TRBV29-1